Each of the 3 T cell receptor beta chains below was sequenced from the same sample in a study of T cells after yellow fever vaccination. From the 5' RACE reads, TCRdb called clonotypes with MiXCR, one entry per CDR3 protein. Here the sample spans around 320,000 distinct CDR3 sequences, around 4.4% being singletons. The material was PBMCs, obtained 15 days after the yellow fever booster vaccination. The receptors were gathered from a young man who received the YFV17D yellow fever vaccine.

This clonotype was seen repeatedly, ten times or more. V gene TRBV6-4 combines with J gene TRBJ2-2; 7 positions match TRBD1. Per germline, CDR1 MRHNA and CDR2 SNTAGT. The V and J ends lost 4 bases and 4 bases, in that order; junction bases with no gene match: 0. This CDR3 contains 13 residues. As DNA, the CDR3 is TGTGCCAGCAGTGGGACAGGCACCGGGGAGCTGTTTTTT. This sequence encodes CASSGTGTGELFF.

This chain uses TRBV12-3 or TRBV12-4 with TRBJ2-2; 13 bases are a match to TRBD2. CDR3 length equals 19 residues. The V segment lost 6 bases and the J segment 6 bases; nucleotides outside the gene matches: 16. The chain's CDR3 is CASSRLAGGPPIPAGELFF. CDR3 coding DNA: TGTGCCAGCAGCCGACTAGCGGGGGGCCCTCCTATTCCAGCCGGGGAGCTGTTTTTT.

This clonotype was seen a handful of times. J is TRBJ2-1 and V is TRBV7-9; D perhaps matches TRBD1 (6 bases). Trimming left V 3 bases short and J 7 bases short, with 10 bases between. This CDR3 contains 13 residues. CDR1 and CDR2 from the germline V gene are SEHNR and FQNEAQ (reference sequence). The CDR3 is CASSLNQGNEQFF. DNA of the CDR3: TGTGCCAGCAGCTTGAACCAGGGGAATGAGCAGTTCTTC. Complete variable domain (other parts from reference TRBV7-9 and TRBJ2-1): DTGVSQNPRHKITKRGQNVTFRCDPISEHNRLYWYRQTLGQGPEFLTYFQNEAQLEKSRLLSDRFSAERPKGSFSTLEIQRTEQGDSAMYLCASSLNQGNEQFFGPGTRLTVL.